The next 27 T cell receptor beta chains were all read from a single sample in a study of blood T cell repertoires in COVID-19 (dated by TCRdb to 2020 to 2022). Preparation of the library involved the immunoSEQ multiplex PCR assay. Not all clones reach the TCRdb copy of this immuneACCESS table, which keeps in-frame sequences only. Checked studies attribute under half of the gap to unresolved V genes and leave the rest unexplained. The sample table records around 150,000 clones; about four fifths of these occur just once. Of the sample, nearly 3.5% is held by the ten largest clones. Sequences were obtained from PBMCs or T cells enriched from blood (not recorded which). These receptor sequences come from a woman aged 45-65 years with acute COVID-19.

Comment on this clone: The junction does not match germline at one end; this may be a read error. The chain has TRBV7-7 and TRBJ2-5, with TRBD1 matching 7 bases. This CDR3 is built from 14 residues. Germline V gene data show CDR1 as SSHAT and CDR2 as FNYEAQ (reference sequence). CDR3 nucleotide sequence: TGTGCTAGCAGCTTAGGGGGCGCCGGGGAGACCCAGTACTTC. Translated, it gives CASSLGGAGETQYF.

The V and J genes are TRBV30 and TRBJ1-5; D is possibly TRBD1 (5 bases). The germline CDR1 and CDR2 sequences are GTSNPN and SVGIG (reference sequence). CDR3 length: 15 residues. Trimming left V 3 bases short and J 2 bases short, with 14 bases between. The CDR3 coding sequence is TGTGCCTGGAGAGAGGGACCGGGGGGCAATCAGCCCCAGCATTTT. It encodes CAWREGPGGNQPQHF.

V gene TRBV7-2 combines with J gene TRBJ2-1; 11 positions match TRBD2. The CDR3 runs to 17 residues. The junction had 5 bases not matched to a gene; V was cut back by 0 bases and J by 4 bases. The germline V gene encodes CDR1 SGHTA and CDR2 FQGNSA. Here the CDR3 reads CASSLALTSGIYNEQFF. The CDR3 DNA reads as TGTGCCAGCAGCTTAGCCCTGACTAGCGGGATTTACAATGAGCAGTTCTTC.

The sample holds one count of this clone. The chain employs TRBV18 and TRBJ2-7, with TRBD2 matching over 9 bases. The CDR3 is 14 residues long. From germline, CDR1 is KGHSH and CDR2 LQKENI. Trimming removed 0 bases from V and 6 bases from J; junction bases left unmatched: 3. CDR3 region: CASSPPSGSSEQYF. The CDR3 coding sequence is TGTGCCAGCTCACCACCTAGCGGGAGCTCCGAGCAGTACTTC.

The CDR3 region is CASSKAVLSSAGYTF. The CDR3 nucleotides are TGTGCCAGCAGCAAAGCCGTTTTAAGCTCCGCTGGCTACACCTTC. The J gene is TRBJ1-2, the V gene TRBV7-9, with D hard to call. The V gene lost 5 bases and the J gene lost 7 bases, with 20 bases spanning the gap. CDR1 and CDR2 (germline): SEHNR, FQNEAQ (reference sequence). The CDR3 is made up of 15 amino acids.

The genes are TRBV5-1 and TRBJ2-4, with 14 bases matching TRBD2. The CDR3 consists of 16 residues. Per the germline V gene, CDR1 is SGHRS and CDR2 is YFSETQ. Germline trimming cut 3 bases from V and 5 bases from J; bases unmatched to any gene: 4. The CDR3 DNA sequence: TGCGCCAGCAGCTGGGGACTAGCGGGAGAGGAAAACATTCAGTACTTC. It translates to CASSWGLAGEENIQYF.

V gene TRBV11-3 combines with J gene TRBJ2-7, with TRBD2 matching over 8 bases. Germline values: CDR1 SGHNT, CDR2 YENEEA. The junction had 6 bases not matched to a gene; V was cut back by 5 bases and J by 3 bases. The CDR3 covers 14 residues. The CDR3 region has the DNA TGTGCCAGCAGCCCGGGGGGGCCTAACTACGAGCAGTACTTC. Amino acid sequence: CASSPGGPNYEQYF.

This chain connects TRBV19 to TRBJ2-7; 7 bases line up with TRBD1. The CDR3 contains 15 residues. Germline V gene sequence: CDR1 LNHDA, CDR2 SQIVND (reference sequence). Trimming at V came to 7 bases and at J to 3 bases, leaving 12 bases not matched to a gene. For the CDR3, the DNA is TGTGCCAGTAAATCGGGGCAGGGGGTGGACTACGAGCAGTACTTC. It is translated as CASKSGQGVDYEQYF.

This sequence joins TRBV5-8 and TRBJ2-7; no definite D call. V was shortened by 5 bases and J by 2 bases, with 11 bases between the two germline ends. Germline CDR1 and CDR2: SGHTS and YDEGEE. This CDR3 contains 13 residues. CDR3 in amino acids: CASRLSNTYEQYF. As DNA, the CDR3 is TGTGCCAGCAGACTTAGCAATACCTACGAGCAGTACTTC.

The chain couples TRBV7-8 to TRBJ2-7, with 8 bases lining up with TRBD2. Trimming cost V 2 bases and J 10 bases; bases outside gene matches: 10. Germline V CDR1 and CDR2: SGHVS, FQNEAQ. CDR3 length equals 14 residues. The CDR3 nucleotides are TGTGCCAGCAGCTTATTATCGGGACTAGGGCGCCAGTACTTC. This gives the protein CASSLLSGLGRQYF.

The chain employs TRBV5-5 and TRBJ2-1; D uncertain. The germline V gene encodes CDR1 SGHKS and CDR2 YYEKEE (reference sequence). The germline V and J ends were trimmed by 0 bases and 9 bases, with 13 bases remaining between them. The CDR3 loop spans 14 amino acids. The DNA for the CDR3 is TGTGCCAGCAGCTTGGTATCGCTAGTTGGTGAGCAGTTCTTC. Encoded protein: CASSLVSLVGEQFF.

The chain links TRBV2 to TRBJ2-2; 8 nucleotides agree with TRBD2. The CDR3 is made up of 15 amino acids. J lost 7 bases, V lost 5 bases, and 9 bases had no gene match. Per germline, CDR1 SNHLY and CDR2 FYNNEI. The CDR3 bases are TGTGCCAGCAGTATTGTGGGACTAGAGGGCGGGGAGCTGTTTTTT. Protein product: CASSIVGLEGGELFF.

In its sample, this clone was seen a few times. Here the CDR3 reads CASSATSATYEQYF. CDR3 DNA sequence: TGTGCCAGCAGCGCGACTAGCGCGACCTACGAGCAGTACTTC. The rearrangement links TRBV6-2 or TRBV6-3 to TRBJ2-7, with 8 bases that match TRBD2. Germline trimming cut 6 bases from V and 2 bases from J; bases unmatched to any gene: 6. The CDR3 loop spans 14 amino acids. The germline gives CDR1 MNHEY, CDR2 SVGEGT.

The CDR3 DNA sequence: TGTGCCAGCATGGAGGAAGGCAGGTACGGAAACACCATATATTTT. It codes for CASMEEGRYGNTIYF. The chain uses TRBV28 and TRBJ1-3, with unresolved D. Germline assignment: CDR1 MDHEN and CDR2 SYDVKM. The CDR3 has 15 amino acids. V shed 7 bases and J shed 4 bases, with 17 bases lying between them.

The gene calls are TRBV7-2 and TRBJ2-4, with TRBD2 as a possible D gene (6 bases). Germline V CDR1 and CDR2: SGHTA, FQGNSA. The length of the CDR3 is 13 residues. V dropped 5 bases and J dropped 7 bases, with 12 bases sitting between them. In DNA, the CDR3 is TGTGCCAGCAGCGGGGGGACGCAGAACATTCAGTACTTC. It encodes CASSGGTQNIQYF.

V usage is TRBV27 and J usage is TRBJ1-5; 8 positions agree with TRBD1. Germline V gene data show CDR1 as MNHEY and CDR2 as SMNVEV (reference sequence). The V segment lost 9 bases and the J segment 7 bases; nucleotides outside the gene matches: 17. This CDR3 contains 16 residues. The chain's CDR3 is CASSFLPQGAGQPQHF. The CDR3 region has the DNA TGTGCCAGTTCCTTTCTGCCCCAGGGGGCAGGGCAGCCCCAGCATTTT.

The V call is TRBV3-1 (or the pseudogene TRBV3-2), the J call TRBJ1-4, with TRBD1 identical over 10 bases. The CDR3 spans 15 residues. Per germline, CDR1 LGHDT and CDR2 YNNKEL (reference sequence). J lost 7 bases, V lost 2 bases, and 4 bases had no gene match. CDR3 bases: TGTGCCAGCAGCCAATTTGGGACAGGGGTTGAAAAACTGTTTTTT. Translation: CASSQFGTGVEKLFF.

CDR3 protein: CASIQTSGTYEQYF. As DNA, the CDR3 is TGTGCCAGCATCCAGACTAGCGGAACCTACGAGCAGTACTTC. The chain combines TRBV6-5 with TRBJ2-7; 9 nucleotides agree with TRBD2. The V gene end was trimmed by 7 bases and the J gene end by 2 bases; junction bases not matched to a gene: 6. The germline V gene has CDR1 MNHEY and CDR2 SVGAGI. CDR3 size: 14 residues.

The CDR3 region is CASSPPQGSYGYTF. In DNA, the CDR3 is TGTGCCAGCTCACCACCCCAGGGGAGCTATGGCTACACCTTC. The J gene is TRBJ1-2, the V gene TRBV18; D is possibly TRBD1 (6 bases). Germline CDR1 is KGHSH and CDR2 is LQKENI. CDR3 length equals 14 residues. Trimming took off 0 bases at V and 4 bases at J, with 9 bases between the two ends.

The rearrangement joins TRBV15 to TRBJ2-7; TRBD2 matches 8 bases. The junction had 8 bases not matched to a gene; V was cut back by 0 bases and J by 1 base. Germline loops: CDR1 LNHNV, CDR2 YYDKDF (reference sequence). The CDR3 runs 17 residues. The CDR3 protein is CATSREGSGSGSYEQYF. The CDR3 bases are TGTGCCACCAGCAGAGAGGGAAGCGGGAGTGGGTCCTACGAGCAGTACTTC.

This sequence joins TRBV2 and TRBJ1-1; 9 bases are shared with TRBD1. Germline CDR1 is SNHLY and CDR2 is FYNNEI. J lost 4 bases, V lost 6 bases, and 3 bases had no gene match. The CDR3 extends over 13 amino acids. The CDR3 DNA sequence: TGTGCCAGCAGCGGACAGGGGTTCACTGAAGCTTTCTTT. This codes for CASSGQGFTEAFF.

The chain links TRBV7-6 to TRBJ2-1, with 7 bases matching TRBD1. The CDR3 is 15 residues long. Trimming cost V 7 bases and J 1 base; bases outside gene matches: 7. Germline V CDR1 and CDR2: SGHVS, FNYEAQ. The CDR3 protein is CASTTGAASYNEQFF. The CDR3 nucleotides are TGTGCCAGCACCACAGGGGCCGCTTCCTACAATGAGCAGTTCTTC.

CDR3 protein: CASSLSQGPPETQYF. In nucleotides, the CDR3 is TGTGCCAGCAGCTTATCTCAGGGGCCTCCGGAGACCCAGTACTTC. The V and J genes are TRBV7-3 and TRBJ2-5, with D maybe TRBD1 (6 bases). The V gene's germline CDR1 is SGHTA and CDR2 FQGTGA. V lost 2 bases and J 5 bases, leaving 15 bases between the germline ends. The length of the CDR3 is 15 residues. The whole variable domain, remainder taken from reference TRBV7-3 and TRBJ2-5, is GAGVSQTPSNKVTEKGKYVELRCDPISGHTALYWYRQSLGQGPEFLIYFQGTGAADDSGLPNDRFFAVRPEGSVSTLKIQRTERGDSAVYLCASSLSQGPPETQYFGPGTRLLVL.

V gene TRBV7-2 combines with J gene TRBJ1-5; D might be TRBD1 (6 bases). Germline V lookup: CDR1 SGHTA, CDR2 FQGNSA. CDR3 length equals 14 residues. V dropped 6 bases and J dropped 5 bases, with 14 bases sitting between them. CDR3 sequence: CASSQQGGDQPQHF. The DNA for the CDR3 is TGTGCCAGCAGTCAACAGGGAGGGGATCAGCCCCAGCATTTT. The variable domain in full, with the rest retrieved from reference TRBV7-2 and TRBJ1-5, is GAGVSQSPSNKVTEKGKDVELRCDPISGHTALYWYRQSLGQGLEFLIYFQGNSAPDKSGLPSDRFSAERTGGSVSTLTIQRTQQEDSAVYLCASSQQGGDQPQHFGDGTRLSIL.

The chain joins TRBV28 to TRBJ1-2; D is unclear. CDR3 length: 13 amino acids. The ends were cut back, 5 bases at V and 5 bases at J, with 12 bases in the middle. Germline assignment: CDR1 MDHEN and CDR2 SYDVKM. For the CDR3, the DNA is TGTGCCAGCAGTCTTGAGGTGCTTTATGGCTACACCTTC. Residues: CASSLEVLYGYTF.

J is TRBJ2-5 and V is TRBV3-1 (or the pseudogene TRBV3-2); the D gene is possibly TRBD2 (5 bases). This CDR3 region has 16 residues. Germline V lookup: CDR1 LGHDT, CDR2 YNNKEL (reference sequence). Trimming pared 0 bases from V and 2 bases from J, leaving 13 bases between. CDR3 residues: CASSQEKGRGQETQYF. The CDR3 DNA reads TGTGCCAGCAGCCAAGAAAAGGGCCGGGGACAAGAGACCCAGTACTTC.

This clone has only a few counts. The chain has TRBV7-9 and TRBJ2-3; 13 bases fit TRBD2. V dropped 2 bases and J dropped 4; count of bases not matched to a gene: 3. Germline values: CDR1 SEHNR, CDR2 FQNEAQ (reference sequence). The CDR3 is 16 amino acids. The CDR3 protein is CASSLTSGRVSDTQYF. CDR3 in DNA: TGTGCCAGCAGCTTAACTAGCGGGAGGGTCTCAGATACGCAGTATTTT. Filled out from reference TRBV7-9 and TRBJ2-3, the complete variable domain reads DTGVSQNPRHKITKRGQNVTFRCDPISEHNRLYWYRQTLGQGPEFLTYFQNEAQLEKSRLLSDRFSAERPKGSFSTLEIQRTEQGDSAMYLCASSLTSGRVSDTQYFGPGTRLTVL.